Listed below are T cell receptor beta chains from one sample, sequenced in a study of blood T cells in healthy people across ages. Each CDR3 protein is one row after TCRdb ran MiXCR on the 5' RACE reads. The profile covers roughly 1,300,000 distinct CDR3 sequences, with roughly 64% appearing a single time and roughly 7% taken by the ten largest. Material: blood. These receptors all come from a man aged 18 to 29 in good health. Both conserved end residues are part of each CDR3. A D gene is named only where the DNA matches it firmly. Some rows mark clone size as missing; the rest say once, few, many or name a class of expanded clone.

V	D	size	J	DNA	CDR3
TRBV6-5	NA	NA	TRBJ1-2	TGTGCCAGCAGTTACTCGGGAGGACTCCACTATGGCTACACCTTC	CASSYSGGLHYGYTF
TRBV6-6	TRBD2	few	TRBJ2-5	TGTGCCAGCAGCCCCCAGACTAGCTACCAAGAGACCCAGTACTTC	CASSPQTSYQETQYF
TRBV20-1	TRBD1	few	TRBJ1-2	TGCAGTGCCCCCTCGATGACAGGGGGCGTTGGCTACACCTTC	CSAPSMTGGVGYTF
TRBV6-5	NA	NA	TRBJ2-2	TGTGCCACGGGACGTACGAACACCGGGGAGCTGTTTTTT	CATGRTNTGELFF
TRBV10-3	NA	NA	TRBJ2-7	TGTGCCATCAGTGGAGGTAGATTCGATGTCACCTACAATGAGCAGTACTTC	CAISGGRFDVTYNEQYF
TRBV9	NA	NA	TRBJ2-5	TGTGCCAGCAGCGTAGGGTGGGAGACCCAGTACTTC	CASSVGWETQYF
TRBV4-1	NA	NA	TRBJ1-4	TGCGCCAGCAGCCAAGATAACCGGGGGACAACTAATGAAAAACTGTTTTTT	CASSQDNRGTTNEKLFF
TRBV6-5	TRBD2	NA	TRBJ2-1	TGTGCCAGCAGTTGGACGACTAGCGGGACCTCCATGGAGCAGTTCTTC	CASSWTTSGTSMEQFF
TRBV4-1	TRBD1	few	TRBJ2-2	TGCGCCAGCAGCCAAGCTCCGGGACAGTCGAACACCGGGGAGCTGTTTTTT	CASSQAPGQSNTGELFF
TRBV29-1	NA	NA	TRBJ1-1	TGCAGCGTTGAAGGGGACCCACCCACTGAAGCTTTCTTT	CSVEGDPPTEAFF
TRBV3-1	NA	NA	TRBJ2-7	TGTGCCAGCAGCCAGGGGACTTCAACCTCCTACGAGCAGTACTTC	CASSQGTSTSYEQYF
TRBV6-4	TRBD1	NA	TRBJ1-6	TGTGCCAGCAGTGACTCAGGACAGGGGGGAGGATCACCCCTCCACTTT	CASSDSGQGGGSPLHF
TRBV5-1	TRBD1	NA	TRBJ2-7	TGCGCCAGCACGATACAGGGGAAGCCGTACGAGCAGTACTTC	CASTIQGKPYEQYF
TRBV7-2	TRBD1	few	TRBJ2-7	TGTGCCAGCAGCCCCGGACAGGGATCCCACGAGCAGTACTTC	CASSPGQGSHEQYF
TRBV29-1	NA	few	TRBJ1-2	TGCAGCGTTGAAGGGCAGATGGACAAGCCTTATGGCTACACCTTC	CSVEGQMDKPYGYTF
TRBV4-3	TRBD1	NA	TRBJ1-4	TGCGCCAGCAGCCAAGATAGGGACAGGGCTGAAAAACTGTTTTTT	CASSQDRDRAEKLFF
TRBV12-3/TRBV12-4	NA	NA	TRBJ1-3	TGTGCCAGCACTCACCCGAGCTCTGGAAACACCATATATTTT	CASTHPSSGNTIYF
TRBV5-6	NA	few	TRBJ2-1	TGTGCCAGCAGGCACAGAAACCTTCGCACTGAGCAGTTCTTC	CASRHRNLRTEQFF
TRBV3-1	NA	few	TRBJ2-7	TGTGCCAGCAGCGACGGACAGTCCTACGAGCAGTACTTC	CASSDGQSYEQYF
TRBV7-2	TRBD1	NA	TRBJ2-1	TGTGCCAACAGCCGGGGACAGGGGGATAGGGAGCAGTTCTTC	CANSRGQGDREQFF